The source of this T cell receptor beta chain is a study of T cells in women clearing cervical HPV infection. Germline V gene lookup returns CDR1 SEHNR and CDR2 FQNEAQ (reference sequence). This CDR3 region has 13 residues. Between the trimmed V and J ends, which lost 1 base and 7 bases, there was a span of 10 bases. Sequenced by immunoSEQ multiplex PCR; TCRdb stores in-frame clones only, minus some. The sample table sets out around 48,000 clones. As to this clone: The read is 3 residues too short to cover the CDR3 end, so that end is filled in from the germline J gene.

The specimen sequenced was blood buffy coat. This sequence was found in a woman aged 18-70 years with a cervical HPV16 infection that either progressed to CIN3+ or cleared (not recorded which). This chain connects TRBV7-9 to TRBJ1-2; the D gene is possibly TRBD1 (6 bases). The CDR3 here is CASSLDRASGYTF. The covered CDR3 bases are TGTGCCAGCAGCTTAGACAGGGCTAGTGGC.